The clone carrying this TCR beta chain has more than one count but fewer than ten. Its antigen is unknown. Preparation of the TCRbeta library was carried out with unique molecular identifiers. Each CDR3 protein is one row after TCRdb ran MiXCR on the PCR reads. The sample carries roughly 570,000 distinct CDR3 sequences, 25% to 30% recorded once. Germline V lookup: CDR1 DFQATT, CDR2 SNEGSKA (reference sequence). Trimming left V 8 bases short and J 8 bases short, with 14 bases between. This CDR3 is built from 11 residues. The sample comes from a study of T-cell reconstitution after alpha-beta-depleted transplantation in children. Study-wide findings and caveats: Expanded graft clones numbering several hundred reportedly gave rise to alpha-beta T cells about two months after transplant.

The sequencing used PBMCs, collected before TCRalphabeta/CD19-depleted stem cell transplant. V and J are TRBV20-1 and TRBJ2-3; D is possibly TRBD1 (6 bases). This TCR was sampled from a boy younger than two with Wiskott-Aldrich syndrome, due to receive a stem cell transplant. The CDR3 reads CSTAFRGTQYF. CDR3 DNA sequence: TGCAGTACGGCGTTCAGGGGTACGCAGTATTTT.